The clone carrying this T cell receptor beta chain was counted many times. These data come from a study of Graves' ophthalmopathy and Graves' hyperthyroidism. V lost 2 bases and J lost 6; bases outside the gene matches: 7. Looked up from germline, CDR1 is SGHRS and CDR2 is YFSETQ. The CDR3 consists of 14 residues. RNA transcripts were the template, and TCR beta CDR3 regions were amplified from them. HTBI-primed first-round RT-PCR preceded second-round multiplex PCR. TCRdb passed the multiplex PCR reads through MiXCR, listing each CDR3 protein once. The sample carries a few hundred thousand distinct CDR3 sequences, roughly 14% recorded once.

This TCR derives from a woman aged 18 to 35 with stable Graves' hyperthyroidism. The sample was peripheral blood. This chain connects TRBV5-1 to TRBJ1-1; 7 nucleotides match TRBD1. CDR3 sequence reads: CASSFDRDGPEAFF. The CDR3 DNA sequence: TGCGCCAGCAGCTTTGACAGGGATGGCCCTGAAGCTTTCTTT. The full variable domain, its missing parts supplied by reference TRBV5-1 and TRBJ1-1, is KAGVTQTPRYLIKTRGQQVTLSCSPISGHRSVSWYQQTPGQGLQFLFEYFSETQRNKGNFPGRFSGRQFSNSRSEMNVSTLELGDSALYLCASSFDRDGPEAFFGQGTRLTVV.